This TCR beta chain came from a study of T cell changes during pregnancy in multiple sclerosis. Here immunoSEQ multiplex PCR was the method, and the copy in TCRdb shows in-frame clones only, minus some. In the table there are around 100,000 clones, 80% to 95% of which are singletons. This clone is a singleton in its sample. V dropped 3 bases and J dropped 4 bases, with 12 bases sitting between them. The germline gives CDR1 SGHNT, CDR2 YENEEA. The CDR3 totals 14 residues. This receptor was obtained from a female donor with multiple sclerosis, enrolled in a pregnancy study. V usage is TRBV11-3 and J usage is TRBJ1-1; perhaps TRBD1 as D (5 bases). The specimen comprised peripheral blood, sampled after pregnancy. DNA of the CDR3: TGTGCCAGCAGCTTTGGACCGCAGGGCACTGAAGCTTTCTTT. It encodes CASSFGPQGTEAFF.